This T cell receptor beta chain was retrieved from a study of early T cells in non-severe SARS-CoV-2 infection. Turning to the study itself: Sequencing of bulk RNA from unsorted whole blood was done, without chain pairing.

TCRdb processed the 5' RACE reads anew with MiXCR; each CDR3 protein has one entry. The sample shows 86,000 or so distinct CDR3 sequences, more than 13% of them seen only once. This clonotype was observed a few times. The source of this sequence is an adult who was a healthcare worker with PCR-confirmed SARS-CoV-2 infection or an uninfected control (not recorded which). The sample comprised whole blood.

CDR3 DNA sequence: TGTGCCAGCAGCCCATTCACGACAGTCACGGCCCAGTACTTC. Its protein is CASSPFTTVTAQYF. The rearrangement links TRBV28 to TRBJ2-5; possible D gene TRBD1, 5 bases. Germline V gives CDR1 MDHEN, CDR2 SYDVKM. V was cut by 6 bases and J by 9 bases, with 20 bases left in between. The CDR3 is 14 residues long.